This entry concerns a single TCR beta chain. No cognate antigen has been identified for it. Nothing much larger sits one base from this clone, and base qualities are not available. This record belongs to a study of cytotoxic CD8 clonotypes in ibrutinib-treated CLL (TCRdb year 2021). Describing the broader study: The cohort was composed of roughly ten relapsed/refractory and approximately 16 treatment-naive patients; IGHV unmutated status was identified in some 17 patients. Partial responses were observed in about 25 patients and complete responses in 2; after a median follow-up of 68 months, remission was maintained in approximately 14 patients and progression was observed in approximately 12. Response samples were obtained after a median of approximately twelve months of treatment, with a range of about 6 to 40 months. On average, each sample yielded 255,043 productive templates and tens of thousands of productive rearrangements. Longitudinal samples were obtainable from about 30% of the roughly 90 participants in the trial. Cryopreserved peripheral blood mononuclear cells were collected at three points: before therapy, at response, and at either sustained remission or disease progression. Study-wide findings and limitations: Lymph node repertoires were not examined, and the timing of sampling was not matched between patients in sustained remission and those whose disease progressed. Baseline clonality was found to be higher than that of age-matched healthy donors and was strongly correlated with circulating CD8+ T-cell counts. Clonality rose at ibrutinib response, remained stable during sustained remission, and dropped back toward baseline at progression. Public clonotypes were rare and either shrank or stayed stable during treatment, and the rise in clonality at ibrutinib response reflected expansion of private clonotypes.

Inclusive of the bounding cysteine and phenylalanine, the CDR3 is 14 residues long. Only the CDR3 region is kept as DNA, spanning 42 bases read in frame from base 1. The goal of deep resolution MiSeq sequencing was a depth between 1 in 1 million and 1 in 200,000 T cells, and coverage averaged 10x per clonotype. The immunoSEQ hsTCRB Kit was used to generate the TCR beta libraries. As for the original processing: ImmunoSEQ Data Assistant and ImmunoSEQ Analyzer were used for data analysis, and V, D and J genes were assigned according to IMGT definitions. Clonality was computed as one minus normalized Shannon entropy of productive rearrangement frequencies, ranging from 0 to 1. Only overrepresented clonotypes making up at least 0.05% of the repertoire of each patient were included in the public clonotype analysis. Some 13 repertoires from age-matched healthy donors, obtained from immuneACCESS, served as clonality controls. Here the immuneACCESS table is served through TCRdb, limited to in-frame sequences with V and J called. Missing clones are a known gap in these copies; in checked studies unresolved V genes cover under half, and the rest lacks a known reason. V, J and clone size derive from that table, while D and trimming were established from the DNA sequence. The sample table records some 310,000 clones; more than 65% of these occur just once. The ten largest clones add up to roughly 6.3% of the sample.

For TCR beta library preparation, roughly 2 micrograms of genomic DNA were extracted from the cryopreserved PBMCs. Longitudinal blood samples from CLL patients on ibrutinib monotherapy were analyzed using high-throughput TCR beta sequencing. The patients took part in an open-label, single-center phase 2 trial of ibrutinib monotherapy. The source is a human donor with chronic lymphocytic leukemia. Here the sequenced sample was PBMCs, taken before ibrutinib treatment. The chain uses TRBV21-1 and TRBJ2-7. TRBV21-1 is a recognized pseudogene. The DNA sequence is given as TGTGCCAGCAGCAAAGGGCAGGACGGGTACGAGCAGTACTTC. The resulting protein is CASSKGQDGYEQYF.